The 28 T cell receptor beta chains reported below all come from one sample, sequenced in a study of response to subunit inactivated influenza vaccine. One entry per CDR3 protein results from TCRdb running MiXCR on the RT-PCR reads. The sample carries 180,000 or so distinct CDR3 sequences, around 12% recorded once. The same data also contributed to another study, on T cells expressing NK-cell markers. That source reports: TCR beta libraries carry UMIs added by 5'RACE template switching.

The sample consisted of CD8+ T cells sorted from PBMCs, taken roughly 12 days after vaccination. The receptors here all came from a man between 45 and 60 years old who received an inactivated influenza vaccine.

This rearrangement joins TRBV10-3 to TRBJ1-5; tentatively, D is TRBD1 (5 bases). The CDR3 spans 14 residues. In germline, CDR1 is ENHRY, CDR2 SYGVKD. V lost 3 bases and J lost 1, with 7 bases in between. The CDR3 sequence is CAISEGVSNQPQHF. The CDR3 bases are TGTGCCATCAGTGAAGGGGTAAGCAATCAGCCCCAGCATTTT.

This chain links TRBV20-1 with TRBJ2-1, with D unclear. CDR3 length equals 14 residues. The V gene's germline CDR1 is DFQATT and CDR2 SNEGSKA (reference sequence). Trimming shortened V by 3 bases and J by 0 bases, and 9 bases separated the two germline ends. CDR3 sequence (DNA): TGCAGTGCTAGGTTAGCAATCTCCTACAATGAGCAGTTCTTC. Its protein product is CSARLAISYNEQFF.

The chain combines TRBV7-9 with TRBJ1-2; 11 bases align to TRBD1. The CDR3 length is 13 residues. From germline, CDR1 is SEHNR and CDR2 FQNEAQ (reference sequence). V shed 6 bases, J shed 8 bases, and the junction held 5 bases outside the gene matches. CDR3 sequence (DNA): TGTGCCAGCAGGGACAGGGGGCGCGAGGGCTACACCTTC. This codes for CASRDRGREGYTF. The variable domain in full, completed from reference TRBV7-9 and TRBJ1-2, reads DTGVSQNPRHKITKRGQNVTFRCDPISEHNRLYWYRQTLGQGPEFLTYFQNEAQLEKSRLLSDRFSAERPKGSFSTLEIQRTEQGDSAMYLCASRDRGREGYTFGSGTRLTVV.

DNA of the CDR3: TGTGCCAGCAGTTACTATGTGTCAGGGTTGGGTTCACCCCTCCACTTT. It codes for CASSYYVSGLGSPLHF. The rearrangement links TRBV6-2 or TRBV6-3 to TRBJ1-6; possible D gene TRBD1, 5 bases. The V end lost 1 base, the J end lost 9 bases, and 16 bases lay between the germline ends. CDR1 is MNHEY and CDR2 is SVGEGT in the germline V gene. The CDR3 loop spans 16 amino acids.

This chain uses TRBV7-6 with TRBJ1-1, with 7 bases matching TRBD1. J was trimmed by 4 bases and V by 1 base; bases with no gene match: 3. The CDR3 is made up of 14 amino acids. In germline, CDR1 is SGHVS, CDR2 FNYEAQ. The CDR3 coding sequence is TGTGCCAGCAGCTTAGAGGCAGGGGGCACTGAAGCTTTCTTT. It encodes CASSLEAGGTEAFF. Full variable domain (remainder filled in from reference TRBV7-6 and TRBJ1-1): GAGVSQSPRYKVTKRGQDVALRCDPISGHVSLYWYRQALGQGPEFLTYFNYEAQQDKSGLPNDRFSAERPEGSISTLTIQRTEQRDSAMYRCASSLEAGGTEAFFGQGTRLTVV.

This clonotype was picked up a small number of times. In DNA, the CDR3 is TGTGCCAGCAGTGACAGGACCTCCAGTCATGGCTACACCTTC. Translation: CASSDRTSSHGYTF. The rearrangement links TRBV28 to TRBJ1-2; a weak D match, TRBD1 (6 bases). Germline V gene data show CDR1 as MDHEN and CDR2 as SYDVKM. V was clipped by 5 bases and J by 6 bases, with 16 bases between them. The CDR3 runs to 14 residues.

This clonotype came up many times. The CDR3 DNA sequence: TGTGCCAGCAGCTCTGGACTAGGCTCCTACAATGAGCAGTTCTTC. Its protein product is CASSSGLGSYNEQFF. This rearrangement joins TRBV7-9 to TRBJ2-1; 7 bases fit TRBD2. The germline V gene has CDR1 SEHNR and CDR2 FQNEAQ (reference sequence). The CDR3 contains 15 residues. Trimming took 4 bases from V and 0 from J; bases not matched to a gene: 3.

This clonotype was seen a handful of times. The V call is TRBV7-9, the J call TRBJ2-5; no clear D gene. Germline CDR1 and CDR2: SEHNR and FQNEAQ (reference sequence). V was cut by 6 bases and J by 2 bases, with 16 bases left in between. The CDR3 consists of 15 residues. The CDR3 spells CASSPLDTAQETQYF. The CDR3 nucleotides are TGTGCCAGCAGTCCTCTAGACACCGCTCAAGAGACCCAGTACTTC.

V usage is TRBV23-1 and J usage is TRBJ2-7; TRBD1 matches at 7 bases. TRBV23-1 is assigned to the ORF class and has an uncertain function. The CDR3 runs to 17 residues. J lost 1 base, V lost 6 bases, and 15 bases had no gene match. CDR3 sequence: CASSPYPGQSCSYEQYF. The CDR3 DNA follows: TGCGCCAGCAGCCCCTACCCGGGACAGTCTTGTTCCTACGAGCAGTACTTC.

The chain uses TRBV27 and TRBJ2-1, with 7 positions matching TRBD1. V lost 6 bases, J lost 4 bases, and 3 bases stayed unmatched. Germline V gene data show CDR1 as MNHEY and CDR2 as SMNVEV (reference sequence). CDR3 length: 13 amino acids. The CDR3 coding sequence is TGTGCCAGCAGCACGGGACAGTACAATGAGCAGTTCTTC. It encodes CASSTGQYNEQFF.

This clonotype showed up just a few times. The J gene is TRBJ1-2, the V gene TRBV7-9; D remains unclear. Trimming cost V 0 bases and J 8 bases, with 10 bases left between them. The CDR3 has 13 residues. Germline assignment: CDR1 SEHNR and CDR2 FQNEAQ (reference sequence). CDR3 coding DNA: TGTGCCAGCAGCTTAGCGGTATTAGGCGGCTACACCTTC. This gives the protein CASSLAVLGGYTF.

In this sample, this clonotype turned up a few times. V and J are TRBV6-2 or TRBV6-3 and TRBJ2-7; 10 positions agree with TRBD1. V lost 2 bases to trimming and J lost 2 bases; unmatched junction nucleotides: 21. This CDR3 has 21 amino acids. The germline gives CDR1 MNHEY, CDR2 SVGEGT. Here the CDR3 DNA reads TGTGCCAGCAGTTACCCCCGAGCCTCACGGGACAGGGGCAGACGTACCTACGAGCAGTACTTC. Translating gives CASSYPRASRDRGRRTYEQYF.

This clonotype has at least ten counts. This chain uses TRBV6-5 with TRBJ2-2, with D uncertain. The germline V gene has CDR1 MNHEY and CDR2 SVGAGI. V dropped 1 base and J dropped 3 bases, with 6 bases sitting between them. CDR3 length: 14 amino acids. In DNA form, the CDR3 reads TGTGCCAGCAGTTACTATGGGGACACCGGGGAGCTGTTTTTT. Translated, it gives CASSYYGDTGELFF.

This chain uses TRBV4-1 with TRBJ2-7; 11 bases align to TRBD2. CDR1 is MGHRA, CDR2 YSYEKL, per germline. Trimming took 2 bases from V and 3 from J; bases not matched to a gene: 3. The CDR3 has 15 amino acids. The CDR3 here is CASSQTSGGVYEQYF. In DNA form, the CDR3 reads TGCGCCAGCAGCCAAACTAGCGGGGGAGTCTACGAGCAGTACTTC.

Here the CDR3 DNA reads TGTGCCAGCAGCCAACAGGACAGCTCCTACGAGCAGTACTTC. It is translated as CASSQQDSSYEQYF. The chain has TRBV4-2 and TRBJ2-7; D may be TRBD1 (6 bases). CDR3 length equals 14 residues. V dropped 2 bases and J dropped 0 bases, with 8 bases sitting between them. Per germline, CDR1 LGHNA and CDR2 YNFKEQ.

V and J are TRBV6-5 and TRBJ2-5; no definite D call. Per germline, CDR1 MNHEY and CDR2 SVGAGI. The CDR3 spans 16 residues. V was clipped by 5 bases and J by 4 bases, with 20 bases between them. CDR3 amino acids: CASSNRALTGSETQYF. DNA of the CDR3: TGTGCCAGCAGTAACCGGGCCCTAACGGGTTCAGAGACCCAGTACTTC.

This clonotype was seen repeatedly, ten times or more. This chain links TRBV4-3 with TRBJ2-1; 9 bases are a match to TRBD2. Trimming cost V 0 bases and J 2 bases; bases outside gene matches: 5. The CDR3 sequence is 17 residues long. The germline V gene has CDR1 LGHNA and CDR2 YSLEER. The CDR3 region has the DNA TGCGCCAGCAGCCAAGATCGGGCTAGCGGGGCCTACAATGAGCAGTTCTTC. As protein: CASSQDRASGAYNEQFF.

This clonotype is labeled medium-sized (0.01 to 0.1%). The chain uses TRBV12-3 or TRBV12-4 and TRBJ1-6, with D possibly matching TRBD1 (6 bases). Trimming took off 6 bases at V and 11 bases at J, with 14 bases between the two ends. The CDR3 sequence is 13 residues long. The CDR3 spells CASSRDKSAPLHF. CDR3 coding DNA: TGTGCCAGCAGCCGGGACAAATCGGCACCCCTCCACTTT.

In its sample, this clonotype was seen many times. This chain connects TRBV7-9 to TRBJ1-1, with D tentatively TRBD1 (6 bases). The CDR3 totals 14 residues. Trimming removed 4 bases at V and 0 bases at J, with 9 bases between. Germline CDR1 and CDR2: SEHNR and FQNEAQ (reference sequence). The CDR3 DNA follows: TGTGCCAGCAGCTCGGGACAACTGAACACTGAAGCTTTCTTT. This codes for CASSSGQLNTEAFF. The variable domain in full, completed from reference TRBV7-9 and TRBJ1-1, reads DTGVSQNPRHKITKRGQNVTFRCDPISEHNRLYWYRQTLGQGPEFLTYFQNEAQLEKSRLLSDRFSAERPKGSFSTLEIQRTEQGDSAMYLCASSSGQLNTEAFFGQGTRLTVV.

The V call is TRBV9, the J call TRBJ2-1; D possibly uses TRBD1 or TRBD2 (5 bases each). V was clipped by 0 bases and J by 4 bases, with 14 bases between them. This CDR3 is built from 16 residues. CDR1 and CDR2 from the germline V gene are SGDLS and YYNGEE. The CDR3 coding sequence is TGTGCCAGCAGCGTAGTTGGGACCCCAAAATACAATGAGCAGTTCTTC. Translation gives CASSVVGTPKYNEQFF.

This clonotype was picked up a small number of times. This chain joins TRBV5-1 and TRBJ2-5, with D possibly matching TRBD2 (6 bases). CDR1 is SGHRS and CDR2 is YFSETQ in the germline V gene. The CDR3 totals 14 residues. The germline V and J ends were trimmed by 3 bases and 3 bases, with 12 bases remaining between them. The CDR3 nucleotides read TGCGCCAGCAGCTCGACTAGTCTGGAAGAGACCCAGTACTTC. Translation: CASSSTSLEETQYF.

This sequence joins TRBV29-1 and TRBJ2-2; D uncertain. Germline V gene lookup returns CDR1 SQVTM and CDR2 ANQGSEA. There are 14 residues in the CDR3. The germline V and J ends were trimmed by 3 bases and 1 base, with 9 bases remaining between them. CDR3 coding DNA: TGCAGCGTTGATGGTGGGATGAACACCGGGGAGCTGTTTTTT. Its protein product is CSVDGGMNTGELFF.

This clonotype showed up just a few times. The chain links TRBV6-2 or TRBV6-3 to TRBJ1-5; TRBD1 might be the D (6 bases). Trimming took off 0 bases at V and 2 bases at J, with 11 bases between the two ends. CDR1 and CDR2 (germline): MNHEY, SVGEGT. This CDR3 contains 16 residues. The CDR3 DNA reads as TGTGCCAGCAGTTACTCTACGGAGGGGGGCAATCAGCCCCAGCATTTT. Amino acids: CASSYSTEGGNQPQHF.

The chain joins TRBV20-1 to TRBJ2-7; D is uncertain. From germline, CDR1 is DFQATT and CDR2 SNEGSKA (reference sequence). The V gene lost 3 bases and the J gene lost 0 bases, with 9 bases spanning the gap. CDR3 length: 13 residues. This chain's CDR3 is CSASYTNSYEQYF. The CDR3 coding sequence is TGCAGTGCTAGCTACACCAACTCCTACGAGCAGTACTTC.

The chain joins TRBV20-1 to TRBJ2-1; 10 bases line up with TRBD2. This CDR3 is built from 15 residues. Losses at the gene ends were 6 bases for V and 4 bases for J; bases not matched to a gene: 9. The germline CDR1 and CDR2 sequences are DFQATT and SNEGSKA (reference sequence). The CDR3 spells CSATRTSGNYNEQFF. The CDR3 DNA is TGCAGTGCGACCCGGACTAGCGGTAATTACAATGAGCAGTTCTTC.

This clonotype was counted a few times. The chain has TRBV2 and TRBJ2-5; D perhaps matches TRBD2 (5 bases). With 6 bases removed from V and 2 bases from J, the gap between germline ends came to 16 bases. Germline loops: CDR1 SNHLY, CDR2 FYNNEI. The CDR3 is 15 amino acids. CDR3 sequence reads: CASRLSGLTQETQYF. Written as DNA, the CDR3 is TGTGCCAGCAGACTGTCTGGACTTACGCAAGAGACCCAGTACTTC.

This clonotype was observed a handful of times. This sequence joins TRBV7-2 and TRBJ1-5, with a possible D match to TRBD1 (6 bases). V was clipped by 1 base and J by 4 bases, with 17 bases between them. Germline-derived CDR1 and CDR2 are SGHTA and FQGNSA. The CDR3 length is 17 residues. The CDR3 DNA is TGTGCCAGCAGCTTAGTCCCCGATGGCAGGGGTAATCAGCCCCAGCATTTT. Amino acids: CASSLVPDGRGNQPQHF.

The rearrangement uses TRBV28 and TRBJ1-2; tentatively, D is TRBD1 (5 bases). This CDR3 contains 14 residues. The germline V and J ends were trimmed by 3 bases and 6 bases, with 14 bases remaining between them. The germline CDR1 and CDR2 sequences are MDHEN and SYDVKM. CDR3: CASSFYRFRNGYTF. The CDR3 DNA reads as TGTGCCAGCAGTTTCTACAGGTTTCGAAATGGCTACACCTTC.